This TCR beta chain was recorded in a study of CD8 T cells in Susac syndrome. This CDR3 contains 13 residues. V shed 5 bases, J shed 5 bases, and the junction held 5 bases outside the gene matches. CDR1 is MNHNS, CDR2 SASEGT, per germline. Sequencing of TCR beta drew on CD8+ and CD4+ T cells from blood. The RNA input was roughly 0.45 to 1 ug, and it was reverse transcribed with random hexamers. TCR beta CDR3 was amplified by immunoSEQ covering 54 Vbeta and 13 Jbeta. TCRdb re-analysed the immunoSEQ multiplex PCR reads in MiXCR, keeping a single row per CDR3 protein. Of roughly 120,000 distinct CDR3 sequences in the sample, 90% to 95% were seen once. Regarding the study as a whole: The authors acknowledged that their TCR sequencing and HLA analysis involved a relatively small number of individuals.

With regard to this clonotype: The target antigen is unknown.

The source of this sequence is a human donor with multiple sclerosis. The chain combines TRBV6-1 with TRBJ1-2; 7 bases are a match to TRBD1. The material sequenced was CD4+ T cells from PBMCs. The CDR3 loop reads CASSKGQWYGYTF. CDR3 nucleotide sequence: TGTGCCAGCAGTAAGGGACAGTGGTATGGCTACACCTTC.